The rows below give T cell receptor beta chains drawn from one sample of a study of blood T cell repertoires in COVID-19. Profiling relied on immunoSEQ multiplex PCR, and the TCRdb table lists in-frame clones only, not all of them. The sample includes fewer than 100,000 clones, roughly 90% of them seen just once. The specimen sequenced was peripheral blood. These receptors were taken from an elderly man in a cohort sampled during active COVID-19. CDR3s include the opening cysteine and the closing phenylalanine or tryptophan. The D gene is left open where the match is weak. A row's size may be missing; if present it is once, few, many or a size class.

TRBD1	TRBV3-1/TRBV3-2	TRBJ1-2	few	TGTGCCAGCAGCCACCAAGGACAGGCCGGCTACACCTTC	CASSHQGQAGYTF
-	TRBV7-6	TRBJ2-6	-	TGTGCCAGCAGCTTAAACGCCGAGACAGCGAACTCTGGGGCCAACGTCCTGACTTTC	CASSLNAETANSGANVLTF
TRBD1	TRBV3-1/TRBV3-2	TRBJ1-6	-	TGTGCCAGCAGCCGGGGGCAGGGGGGTAATTCACCCCTCCACTTT	CASSRGQGGNSPLHF
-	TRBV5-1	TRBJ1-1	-	TGCGCCAGCAGCCCGGACGGGATCTGGGTTTTCTTT	CASSPDGIWVFF
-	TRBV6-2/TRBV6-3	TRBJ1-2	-	TGTGCCAGCAGTTACCCGGAGGATGGTGACTATGGCTACACCTTC	CASSYPEDGDYGYTF
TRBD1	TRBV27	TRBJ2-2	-	TGTGCCAGCAGTTTCGGCCCGGCAGGGGGCGGGAACACCGGGGAGCTGTTTTTT	CASSFGPAGGGNTGELFF
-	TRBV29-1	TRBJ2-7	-	TGCAGCGTTGTAGGCAGGACCTACGAGCAGTACTTC	CSVVGRTYEQYF
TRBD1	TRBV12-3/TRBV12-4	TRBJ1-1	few	TGTGCCAGCAGTTCCGGGACAGGGGGCAAAGCTTTCTTT	CASSSGTGGKAFF
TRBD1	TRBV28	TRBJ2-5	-	TGTGCCAGCCTTGGGACAGCCGAGACCCAGTACTTC	CASLGTAETQYF
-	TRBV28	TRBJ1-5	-	TGTGCCAGCAGCCTCGTCGGCAATCAGCCCCAGCATTTT	CASSLVGNQPQHF
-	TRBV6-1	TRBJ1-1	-	TGTGCCAGCAGTGAAGTCTTTAGGGAGGCAGAAGCTTTCTTT	CASSEVFREAEAFF
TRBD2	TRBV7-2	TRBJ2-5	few	TGTGCCAGCAGCACCCGCCGGGGGAGGGGCCAAGAGACCCAGTACTTC	CASSTRRGRGQETQYF
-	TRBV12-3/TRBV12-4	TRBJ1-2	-	TGTGCCAGCAGTCCCGGACAGCTACCTTACACCTTC	CASSPGQLPYTF
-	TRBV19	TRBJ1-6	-	TGTGCCAGTAGTATAGCCTACGAGGGAAATTCACCCCTCCACTTT	CASSIAYEGNSPLHF
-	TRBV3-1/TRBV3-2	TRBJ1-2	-	TGTGCCAGCAGCCAAGACCTGACAGCTAACTATGGCTACACCTTC	CASSQDLTANYGYTF
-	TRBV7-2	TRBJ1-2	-	TGTGCCAGCAGCTTACTTCTACAGTCCGATGGCTACACCTTC	CASSLLLQSDGYTF
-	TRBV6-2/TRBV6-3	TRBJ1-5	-	TGTGCCAGCAGCCAACCCCAGGGGACGGGGAATCAGCCCCAGCATTTT	CASSQPQGTGNQPQHF
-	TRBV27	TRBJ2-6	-	TGTGCCAGCAGCCAGGGGCCTGGGGCCAACGTCCTGACTTTC	CASSQGPGANVLTF
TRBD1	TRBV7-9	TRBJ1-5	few	TGTGCCAGCAGTCAATGGGACAGGGGAAGCAATCAGCCCCAGCATTTT	CASSQWDRGSNQPQHF
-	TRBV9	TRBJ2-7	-	TGTGCCAGCAGCCCCACAGCAAACTACGAGCAGTACTTC	CASSPTANYEQYF
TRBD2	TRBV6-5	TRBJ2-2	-	TGTGCCAGCAGTTTTGGGACTAGCTTTCGTCCCGGGGAGCTGTTTTTT	CASSFGTSFRPGELFF
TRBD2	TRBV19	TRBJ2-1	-	TGTGCCAGTTGGGGAGCGGGGGGCCGTGGGGAGCAGTTCTTC	CASWGAGGRGEQFF
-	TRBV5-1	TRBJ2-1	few	TGCGCCAGCAGTCCTAACGACAATGAGCAGTTCTTC	CASSPNDNEQFF
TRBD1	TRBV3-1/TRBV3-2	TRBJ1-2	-	TGTGCCAGCAGCCAGGGGACAGGAGGGAGGGGCTACACCTTC	CASSQGTGGRGYTF
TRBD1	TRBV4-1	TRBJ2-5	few	TGCGCCAGCAGCCAAAGCCCCGGGACAGTCGTGGAGACCCAGTACTTC	CASSQSPGTVVETQYF
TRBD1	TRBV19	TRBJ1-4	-	TGTGCCAGTACGGAGACAGGGGTGGCGGAAAAACTGTTTTTT	CASTETGVAEKLFF
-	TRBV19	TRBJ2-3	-	TGTGCCAGTAGTGTCTCCTCAGGGCGGGGGCACACAGATACGCAGTATTTT	CASSVSSGRGHTDTQYF
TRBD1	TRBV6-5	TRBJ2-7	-	TGTGCCAGCAGTTACTACAGGGGCCTTATGTACGAGCAGTACTTC	CASSYYRGLMYEQYF
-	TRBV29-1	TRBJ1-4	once	TGCAGCGGCAGTTCTGGACAGCTGAATGAAAAACTGTTTTTT	CSGSSGQLNEKLFF
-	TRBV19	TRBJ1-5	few	TGTGCCAGTGGCTCGGGGCAGGGGAATCAGCCCCAGCATTTT	CASGSGQGNQPQHF
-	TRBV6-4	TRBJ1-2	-	TGTGCCAGCAGTCCCGGGAGAATCTATGGCTACACCTTC	CASSPGRIYGYTF
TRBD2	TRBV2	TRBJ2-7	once	TGTGCCAGCAGTGAAGGGGGGACTAGTGGTGCGCAGTACTTC	CASSEGGTSGAQYF
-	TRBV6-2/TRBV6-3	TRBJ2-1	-	TGTGCCAGCAGCAAGACTTTATTGCGGCCCTACAATGAGCAGTTCTTC	CASSKTLLRPYNEQFF
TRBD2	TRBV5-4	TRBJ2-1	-	TGTGCCAGCAGCTTTAGCGGGGGCAGCTCCTACAATGAGCAGTTCTTC	CASSFSGGSSYNEQFF
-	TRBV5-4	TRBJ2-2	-	TGTGCCAGCAGCCCGTACAGGGAGGGCGGGGAGCTGTTTTTT	CASSPYREGGELFF
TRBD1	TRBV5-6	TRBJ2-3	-	TGTGCCAGCAGCCCCCAAGGGGGGACAGGGAGGAATACGCAGTATTTT	CASSPQGGTGRNTQYF
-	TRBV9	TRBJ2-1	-	TGTGCCAGCAGCGTAGCGGGGGTATACAATGAGCAGTTCTTC	CASSVAGVYNEQFF
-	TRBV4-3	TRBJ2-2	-	TGCGCCAGCAGCCAAGAGGCGGCAGGGGTCACCGGGGAGCTGTTTTTT	CASSQEAAGVTGELFF
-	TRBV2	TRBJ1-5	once	TGTGCCAGCAGTAGGGGTCAGAAGGGCAATCAGCCCCAGCATTTT	CASSRGQKGNQPQHF
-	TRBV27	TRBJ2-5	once	TGTGCCAGCAGCCGCGACTTTGAGACCCAGTACTTC	CASSRDFETQYF
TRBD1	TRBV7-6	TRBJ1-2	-	TGTGCCAGCAGCTCGACCGGGACAGGGGGCGGCTACACCTTC	CASSSTGTGGGYTF
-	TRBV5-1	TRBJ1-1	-	TGCGCCAGCAGCTTGCGGCAGGGTAAAAACACTGAAGCTTTCTTT	CASSLRQGKNTEAFF
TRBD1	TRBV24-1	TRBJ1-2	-	TGTGCCACCAGTGATTTTCCCACAGGGGGCAACTATGGCTACACCTTC	CATSDFPTGGNYGYTF
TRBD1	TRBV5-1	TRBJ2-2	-	TGCGCCAGCACCTTGGGGGACAGGAACACCGGGGAGCTGTTTTTT	CASTLGDRNTGELFF
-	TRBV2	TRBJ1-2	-	TGTGCCAGCAGGGTGGCCGGGGGCTACACCTTC	CASRVAGGYTF
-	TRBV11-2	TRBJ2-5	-	TGTGCCAGCAGTTTACGACTAGGTCAAGAGACCCAGTACTTC	CASSLRLGQETQYF
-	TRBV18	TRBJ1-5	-	TGTGCCAGCTCACCAGAAACATCTCAGCCCCAGCATTTT	CASSPETSQPQHF